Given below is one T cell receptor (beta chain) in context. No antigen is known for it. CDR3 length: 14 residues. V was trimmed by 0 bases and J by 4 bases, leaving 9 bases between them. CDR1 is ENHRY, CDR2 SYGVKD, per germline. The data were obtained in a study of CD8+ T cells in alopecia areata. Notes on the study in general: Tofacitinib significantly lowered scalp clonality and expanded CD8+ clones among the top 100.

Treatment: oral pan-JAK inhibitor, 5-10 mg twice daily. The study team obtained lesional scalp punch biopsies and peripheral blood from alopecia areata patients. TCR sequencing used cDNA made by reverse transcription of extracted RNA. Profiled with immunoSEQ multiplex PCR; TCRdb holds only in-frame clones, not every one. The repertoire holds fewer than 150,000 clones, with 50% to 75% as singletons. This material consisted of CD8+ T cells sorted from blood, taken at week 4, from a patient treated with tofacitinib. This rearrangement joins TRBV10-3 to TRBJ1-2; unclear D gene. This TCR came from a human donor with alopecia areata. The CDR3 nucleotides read TGTGCCATCAGTGAGTCGAACCTCGGCTATGGCTACACCTTC. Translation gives CAISESNLGYGYTF.